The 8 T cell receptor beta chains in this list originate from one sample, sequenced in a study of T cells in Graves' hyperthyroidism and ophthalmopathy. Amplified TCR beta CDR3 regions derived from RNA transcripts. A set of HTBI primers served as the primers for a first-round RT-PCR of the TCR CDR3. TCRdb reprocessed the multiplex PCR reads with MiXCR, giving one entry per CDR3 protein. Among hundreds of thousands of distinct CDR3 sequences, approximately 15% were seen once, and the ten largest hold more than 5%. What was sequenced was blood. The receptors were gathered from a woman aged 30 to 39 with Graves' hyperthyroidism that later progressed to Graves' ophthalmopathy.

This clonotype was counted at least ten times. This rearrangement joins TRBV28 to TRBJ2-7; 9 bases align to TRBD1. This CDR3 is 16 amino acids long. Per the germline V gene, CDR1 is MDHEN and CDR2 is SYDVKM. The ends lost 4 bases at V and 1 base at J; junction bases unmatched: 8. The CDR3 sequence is CASSSPGGQGSYEQYF. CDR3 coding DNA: TGTGCCAGCAGTTCCCCAGGGGGACAGGGTTCCTACGAGCAGTACTTC.

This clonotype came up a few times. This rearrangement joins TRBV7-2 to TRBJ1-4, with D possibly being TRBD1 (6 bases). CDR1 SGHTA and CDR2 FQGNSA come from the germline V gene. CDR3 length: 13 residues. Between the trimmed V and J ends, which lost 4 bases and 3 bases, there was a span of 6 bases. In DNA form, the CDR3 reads TGTGCCAGCAGCTACAGGGCTAATGAAAAACTGTTTTTT. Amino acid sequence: CASSYRANEKLFF. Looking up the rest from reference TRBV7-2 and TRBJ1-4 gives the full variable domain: GAGVSQSPSNKVTEKGKDVELRCDPISGHTALYWYRQSLGQGLEFLIYFQGNSAPDKSGLPSDRFSAERTGGSVSTLTIQRTQQEDSAVYLCASSYRANEKLFFGSGTQLSVL.

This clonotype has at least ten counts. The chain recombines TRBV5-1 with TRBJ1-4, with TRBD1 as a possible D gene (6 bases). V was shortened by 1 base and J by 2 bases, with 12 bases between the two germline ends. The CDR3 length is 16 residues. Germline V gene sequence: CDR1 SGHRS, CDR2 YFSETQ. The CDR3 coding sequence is TGCGCCAGCAGCTTGTCAGGGGACACTACTAATGAAAAACTGTTTTTT. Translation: CASSLSGDTTNEKLFF.

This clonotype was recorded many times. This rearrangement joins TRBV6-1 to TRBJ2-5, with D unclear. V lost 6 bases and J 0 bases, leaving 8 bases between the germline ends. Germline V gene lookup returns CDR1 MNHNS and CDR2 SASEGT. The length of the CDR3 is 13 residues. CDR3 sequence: CASSGAHQETQYF. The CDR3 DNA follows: TGTGCCAGCAGCGGAGCCCACCAAGAGACCCAGTACTTC.

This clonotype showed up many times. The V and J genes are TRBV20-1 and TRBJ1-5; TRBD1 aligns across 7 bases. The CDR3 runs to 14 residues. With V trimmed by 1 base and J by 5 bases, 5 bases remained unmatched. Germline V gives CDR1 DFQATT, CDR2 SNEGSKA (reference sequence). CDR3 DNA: TGCAGTGCTAGAGGGGGACAGACCTATCAGCCCCAGCATTTT. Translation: CSARGGQTYQPQHF.

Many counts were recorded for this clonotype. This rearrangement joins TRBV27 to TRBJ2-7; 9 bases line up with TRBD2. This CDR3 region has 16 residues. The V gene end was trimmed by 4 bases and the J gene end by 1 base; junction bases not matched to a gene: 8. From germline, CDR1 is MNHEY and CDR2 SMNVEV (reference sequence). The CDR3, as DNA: TGTGCCAGCAGTTCGGTAGCGGGAGATCGTTCCTACGAGCAGTACTTC. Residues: CASSSVAGDRSYEQYF.

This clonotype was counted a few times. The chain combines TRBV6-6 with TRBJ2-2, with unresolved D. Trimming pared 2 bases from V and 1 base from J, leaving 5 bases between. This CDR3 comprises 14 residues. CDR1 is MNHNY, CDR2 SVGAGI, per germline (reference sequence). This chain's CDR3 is CASSYTENTGELFF. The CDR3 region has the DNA TGTGCCAGCAGTTACACAGAGAACACCGGGGAGCTGTTTTTT.

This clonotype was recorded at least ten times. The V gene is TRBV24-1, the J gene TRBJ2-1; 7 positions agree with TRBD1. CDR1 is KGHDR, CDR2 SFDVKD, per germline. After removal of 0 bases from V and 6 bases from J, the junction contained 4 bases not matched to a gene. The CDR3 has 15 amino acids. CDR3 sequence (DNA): TGTGCCACCAGTGATTTGCCAGGGGGACGCAATGAGCAGTTCTTC. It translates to CATSDLPGGRNEQFF.